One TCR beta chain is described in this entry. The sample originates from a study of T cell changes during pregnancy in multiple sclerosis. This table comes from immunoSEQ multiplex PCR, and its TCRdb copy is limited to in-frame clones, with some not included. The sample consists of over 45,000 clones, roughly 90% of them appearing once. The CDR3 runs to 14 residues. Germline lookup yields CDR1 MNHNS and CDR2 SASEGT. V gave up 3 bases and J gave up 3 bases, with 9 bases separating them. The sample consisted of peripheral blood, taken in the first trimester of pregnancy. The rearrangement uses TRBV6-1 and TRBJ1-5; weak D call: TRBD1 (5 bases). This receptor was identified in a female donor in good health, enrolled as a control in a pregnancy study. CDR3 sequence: CASSEVGDNQPQHF. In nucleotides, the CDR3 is TGTGCCAGCAGTGAGGTAGGGGACAATCAGCCCCAGCATTTT.